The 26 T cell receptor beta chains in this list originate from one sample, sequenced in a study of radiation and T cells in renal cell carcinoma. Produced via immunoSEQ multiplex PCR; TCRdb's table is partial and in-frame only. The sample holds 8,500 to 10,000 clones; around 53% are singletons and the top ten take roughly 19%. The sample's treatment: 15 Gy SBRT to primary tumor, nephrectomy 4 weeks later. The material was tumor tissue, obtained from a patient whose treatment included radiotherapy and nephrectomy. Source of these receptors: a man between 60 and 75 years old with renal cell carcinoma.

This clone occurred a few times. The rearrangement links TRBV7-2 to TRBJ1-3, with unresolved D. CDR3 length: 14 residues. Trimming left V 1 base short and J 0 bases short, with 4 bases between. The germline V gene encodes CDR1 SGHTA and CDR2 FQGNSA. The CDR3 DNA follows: TGTGCCAGCAGCTTAGGGAGCTCTGGAAACACCATATATTTT. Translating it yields CASSLGSSGNTIYF.

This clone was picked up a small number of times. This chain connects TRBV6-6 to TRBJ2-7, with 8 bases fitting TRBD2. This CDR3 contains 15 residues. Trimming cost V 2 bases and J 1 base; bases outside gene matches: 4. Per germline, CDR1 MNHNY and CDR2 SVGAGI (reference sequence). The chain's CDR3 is CASSYGGRISYEQYF. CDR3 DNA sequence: TGTGCCAGCAGTTACGGCGGGAGGATTTCCTACGAGCAGTACTTC.

The CDR3 DNA reads TGTGCCAGCATCCGGACAGGGGGTTCGTACTATGGCTACACCTTC. This translates into CASIRTGGSYYGYTF. This chain joins TRBV28 and TRBJ1-2; 10 nucleotides match TRBD1. Germline values: CDR1 MDHEN, CDR2 SYDVKM. The CDR3 consists of 15 residues. Losses at the gene ends were 7 bases for V and 3 bases for J; bases not matched to a gene: 8.

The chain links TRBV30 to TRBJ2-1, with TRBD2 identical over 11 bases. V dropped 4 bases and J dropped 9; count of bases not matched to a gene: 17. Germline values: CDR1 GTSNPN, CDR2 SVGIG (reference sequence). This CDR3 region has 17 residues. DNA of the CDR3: TGTGCCTGGAACAGGAGGGCTAGCGGGAGGTCCCAGGGTGAGCAGTTCTTC. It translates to CAWNRRASGRSQGEQFF.

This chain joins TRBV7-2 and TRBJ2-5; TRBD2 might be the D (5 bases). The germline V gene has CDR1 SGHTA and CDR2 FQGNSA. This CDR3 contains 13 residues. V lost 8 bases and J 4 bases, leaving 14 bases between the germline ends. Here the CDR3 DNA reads TGTGCCAGCCGAGGACTCCCAGGAGAGACCCAGTACTTC. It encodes CASRGLPGETQYF.

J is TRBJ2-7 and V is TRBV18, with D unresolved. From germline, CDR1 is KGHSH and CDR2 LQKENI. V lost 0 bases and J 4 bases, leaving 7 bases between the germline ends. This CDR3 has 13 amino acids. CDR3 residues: CASSPPGFYEQYF. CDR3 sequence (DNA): TGTGCCAGCTCACCACCCGGGTTTTACGAGCAGTACTTC. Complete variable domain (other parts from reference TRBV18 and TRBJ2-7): NAGVMQNPRHLVRRRGQEARLRCSPMKGHSHVYWYRQLPEEGLKFMVYLQKENIIDESGMPKERFSAEFPKEGPSILRIQQVVRGDSAAYFCASSPPGFYEQYFGPGTRLTVT.

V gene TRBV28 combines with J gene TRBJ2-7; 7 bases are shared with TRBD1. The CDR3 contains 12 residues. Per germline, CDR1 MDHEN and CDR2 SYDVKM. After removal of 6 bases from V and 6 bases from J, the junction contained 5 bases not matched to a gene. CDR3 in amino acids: CASRLDRAEQYF. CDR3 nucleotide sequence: TGTGCCAGCAGGTTAGACAGGGCCGAGCAGTACTTC.

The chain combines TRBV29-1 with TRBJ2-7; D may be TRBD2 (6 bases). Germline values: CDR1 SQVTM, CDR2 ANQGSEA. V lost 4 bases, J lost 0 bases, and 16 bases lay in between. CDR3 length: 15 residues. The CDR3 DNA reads TGCAGCGTTGCATCCCCTAGCGAAGGCTCCTACGAGCAGTACTTC. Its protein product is CSVASPSEGSYEQYF.

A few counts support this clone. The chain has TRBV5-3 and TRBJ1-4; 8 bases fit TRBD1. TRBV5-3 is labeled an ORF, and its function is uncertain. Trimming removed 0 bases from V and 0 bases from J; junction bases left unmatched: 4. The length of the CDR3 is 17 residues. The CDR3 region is CARSLGGTGATNEKLFF. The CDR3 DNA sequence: TGTGCCAGAAGCTTGGGAGGGACAGGAGCAACTAATGAAAAACTGTTTTTT.

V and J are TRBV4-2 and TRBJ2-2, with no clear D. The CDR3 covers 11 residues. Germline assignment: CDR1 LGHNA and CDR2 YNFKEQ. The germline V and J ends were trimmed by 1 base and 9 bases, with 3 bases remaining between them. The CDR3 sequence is CASSQGRELFF. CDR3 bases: TGTGCCAGCAGCCAAGGCCGGGAGCTGTTTTTT.

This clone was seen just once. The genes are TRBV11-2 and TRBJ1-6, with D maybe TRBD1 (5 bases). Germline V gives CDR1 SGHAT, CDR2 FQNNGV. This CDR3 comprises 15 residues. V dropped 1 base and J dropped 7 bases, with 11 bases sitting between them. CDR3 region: CASSLGGTGNSPLHF. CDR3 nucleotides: TGTGCCAGCAGCTTAGGAGGGACGGGAAATTCACCCCTCCACTTT.

CDR3 loop: CASSLRGEGPYEQYF. In DNA, the CDR3 is TGCGCCAGCAGCTTGAGGGGGGAGGGCCCCTACGAGCAGTACTTC. The rearrangement uses TRBV5-1 and TRBJ2-7, with a tentative D call TRBD2 (7 bases). Trimming shortened V by 1 base and J by 2 bases, and 13 bases separated the two germline ends. CDR3 length equals 15 residues. Per germline, CDR1 SGHRS and CDR2 YFSETQ.

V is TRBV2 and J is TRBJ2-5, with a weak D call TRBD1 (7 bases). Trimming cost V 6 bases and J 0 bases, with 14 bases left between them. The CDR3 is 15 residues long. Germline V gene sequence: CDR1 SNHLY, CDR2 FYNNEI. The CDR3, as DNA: TGTGCCAGCAGCGGGGGACAGACGTACCAAGAGACCCAGTACTTC. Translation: CASSGGQTYQETQYF.

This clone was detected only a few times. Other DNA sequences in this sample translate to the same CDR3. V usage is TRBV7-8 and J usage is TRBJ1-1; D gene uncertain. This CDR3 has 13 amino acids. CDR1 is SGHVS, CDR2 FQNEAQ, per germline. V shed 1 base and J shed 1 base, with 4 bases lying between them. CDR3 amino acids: CASSLGRNTEAFF. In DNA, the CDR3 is TGTGCCAGCAGCTTAGGGAGGAACACTGAAGCTTTCTTT.

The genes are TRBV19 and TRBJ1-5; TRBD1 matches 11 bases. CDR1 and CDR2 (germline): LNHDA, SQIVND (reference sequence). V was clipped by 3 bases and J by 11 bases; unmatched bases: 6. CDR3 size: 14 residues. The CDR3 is CASSIRMGQGAQHF. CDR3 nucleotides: TGTGCCAGTAGTATTCGGATGGGACAGGGGGCCCAGCATTTT.

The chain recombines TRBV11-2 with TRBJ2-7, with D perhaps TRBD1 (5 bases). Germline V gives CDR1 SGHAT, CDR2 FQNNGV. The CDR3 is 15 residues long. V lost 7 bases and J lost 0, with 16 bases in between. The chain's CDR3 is CASTRSSGISYEQYF. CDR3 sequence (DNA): TGTGCCAGCACCAGATCTTCAGGGATCTCCTACGAGCAGTACTTC.

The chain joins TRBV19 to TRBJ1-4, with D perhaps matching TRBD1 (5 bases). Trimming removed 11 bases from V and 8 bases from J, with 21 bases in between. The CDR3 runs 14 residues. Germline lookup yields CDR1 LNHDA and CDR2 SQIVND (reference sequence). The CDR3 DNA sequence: TGTGCCTCCCTCAACCCAGGGATTGGGGAAAAACTGTTTTTT. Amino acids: CASLNPGIGEKLFF.

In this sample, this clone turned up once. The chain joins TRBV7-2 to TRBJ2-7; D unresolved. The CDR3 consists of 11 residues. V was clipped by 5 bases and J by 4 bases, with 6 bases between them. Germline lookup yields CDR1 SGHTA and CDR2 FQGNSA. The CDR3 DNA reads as TGTGCCAGCAGCCTCAAGTACGAGCAGTACTTC. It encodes CASSLKYEQYF.

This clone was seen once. The CDR3 DNA reads TGTGCCAGCACTCAGATCGACAGTCCTAGAAACACCATATATTTT. Its translation is CASTQIDSPRNTIYF. V usage is TRBV6-1 and J usage is TRBJ1-3; D is perhaps TRBD1 (5 bases). The CDR3 loop spans 15 amino acids. Germline-derived CDR1 and CDR2 are MNHNS and SASEGT. The V and J ends lost 7 bases and 5 bases respectively, with 18 bases between them.

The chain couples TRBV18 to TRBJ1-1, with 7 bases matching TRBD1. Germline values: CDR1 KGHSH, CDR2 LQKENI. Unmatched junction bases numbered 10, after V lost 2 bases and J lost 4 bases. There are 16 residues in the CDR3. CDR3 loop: CASSPTVPRGATEAFF. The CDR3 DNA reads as TGTGCCAGCTCACCAACCGTCCCCAGGGGGGCCACTGAAGCTTTCTTT.

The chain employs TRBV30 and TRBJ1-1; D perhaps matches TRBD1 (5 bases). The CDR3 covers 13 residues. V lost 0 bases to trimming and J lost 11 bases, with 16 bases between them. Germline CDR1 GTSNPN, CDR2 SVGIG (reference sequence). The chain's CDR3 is CAWSVSGKVGAFF. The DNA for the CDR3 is TGTGCCTGGAGTGTATCAGGGAAGGTGGGGGCTTTCTTT.

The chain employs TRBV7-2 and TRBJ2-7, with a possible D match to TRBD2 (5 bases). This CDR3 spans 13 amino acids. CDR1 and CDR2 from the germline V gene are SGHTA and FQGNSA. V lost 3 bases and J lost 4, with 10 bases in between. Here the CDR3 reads CASSFTTGYEQYF. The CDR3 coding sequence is TGTGCCAGCAGCTTCACGACGGGATACGAGCAGTACTTC.

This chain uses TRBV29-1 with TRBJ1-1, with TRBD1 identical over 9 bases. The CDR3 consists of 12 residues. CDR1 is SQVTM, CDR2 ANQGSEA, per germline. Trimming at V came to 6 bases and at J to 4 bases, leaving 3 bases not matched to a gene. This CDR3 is CSVGQGPTEAFF. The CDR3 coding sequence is TGCAGCGTAGGACAGGGGCCCACTGAAGCTTTCTTT.

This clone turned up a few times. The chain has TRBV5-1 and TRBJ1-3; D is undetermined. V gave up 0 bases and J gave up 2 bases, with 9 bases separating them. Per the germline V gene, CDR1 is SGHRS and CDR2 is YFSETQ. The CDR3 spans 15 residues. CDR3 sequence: CASSLAEAAGNTIYF. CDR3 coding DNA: TGCGCCAGCAGCTTGGCCGAGGCAGCTGGAAACACCATATATTTT.

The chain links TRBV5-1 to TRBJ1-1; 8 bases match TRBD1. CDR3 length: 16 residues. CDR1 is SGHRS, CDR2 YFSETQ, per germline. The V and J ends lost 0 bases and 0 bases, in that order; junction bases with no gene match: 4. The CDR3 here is CASSLDSTGVNTEAFF. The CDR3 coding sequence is TGCGCCAGCAGCTTGGACTCGACAGGGGTGAACACTGAAGCTTTCTTT.

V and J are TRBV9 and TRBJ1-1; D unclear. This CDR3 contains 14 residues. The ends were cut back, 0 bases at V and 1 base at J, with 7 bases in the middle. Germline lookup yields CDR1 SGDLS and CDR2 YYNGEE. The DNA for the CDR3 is TGTGCCAGCAGCGTAGGCACTTCGAACACTGAAGCTTTCTTT. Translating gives CASSVGTSNTEAFF.